This TCR beta chain derives from a study of PD-1 blockade in classical Hodgkin lymphoma. General study points: Newly diagnosed patients were said to have less baseline TCR diversity than healthy donors did.

In every patient, relapse followed autologous stem cell transplantation, while exposure to brentuximab vedotin differed. Measured with immunoSEQ multiplex PCR; TCRdb has only the in-frame clones, and not every one. The table lists 20,000 to 30,000 clones, about 83% of them singletons. This clone appeared a single time. Its cognate antigen is unknown. Per germline, CDR1 SNHLY and CDR2 FYNNEI. The V and J ends lost 3 bases and 2 bases respectively, with 15 bases between them. This CDR3 has 16 residues. Source: peripheral blood mononuclear cells (PBMCs), taken before the second cycle of nivolumab. The chain couples TRBV2 to TRBJ2-3, with D perhaps matching TRBD2 (6 bases). This receptor was identified in a human donor with classical Hodgkin lymphoma. The CDR3 nucleotides are TGTGCCAGCAGTGACGAGTTCGGGAGCCCCACAGATACGCAGTATTTT. Translation gives CASSDEFGSPTDTQYF.